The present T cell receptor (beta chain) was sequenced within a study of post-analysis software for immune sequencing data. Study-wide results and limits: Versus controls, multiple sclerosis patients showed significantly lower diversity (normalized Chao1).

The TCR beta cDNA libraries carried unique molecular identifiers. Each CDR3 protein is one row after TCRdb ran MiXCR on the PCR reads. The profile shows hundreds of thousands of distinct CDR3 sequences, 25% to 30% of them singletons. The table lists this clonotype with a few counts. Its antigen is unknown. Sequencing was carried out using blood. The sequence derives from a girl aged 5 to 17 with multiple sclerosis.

This CDR3 reads CASSSTGTNYGYTF. The CDR3 bases are TGTGCCAGCAGCTCCACCGGGACTAACTATGGCTACACCTTC. The V call is TRBV7-9, the J call TRBJ1-2; no firm D call. CDR1 and CDR2 from the germline V gene are SEHNR and FQNEAQ (reference sequence). The V and J ends lost 4 bases and 0 bases respectively, with 9 bases between them. The CDR3 runs to 14 residues.